The next 12 T cell receptor beta chains were all read from a single sample in a study of response to subunit inactivated influenza vaccine. TCRdb re-called the RT-PCR reads through MiXCR, storing one row per CDR3 protein. Of 630,000 or so distinct CDR3 sequences listed, less than 20% are singletons. The input for sequencing was PBMCs from blood, taken approximately 12 days after vaccination. These receptors all come from a man aged 50 or older who received an inactivated influenza vaccine.

This chain uses TRBV5-1 with TRBJ1-1; D is perhaps TRBD1 (5 bases). This CDR3 spans 16 amino acids. Per the germline V gene, CDR1 is SGHRS and CDR2 is YFSETQ. V lost 0 bases to trimming and J lost 3 bases, with 15 bases between them. CDR3 amino acids: CASSLDGGQGHTEAFF. In DNA form, the CDR3 reads TGCGCCAGCAGCTTGGACGGCGGGCAGGGCCACACTGAAGCTTTCTTT.

As concerns this clonotype: Germline and junction disagree at one end, which may indicate a read error. The rearrangement joins TRBV6-2 or TRBV6-3 to TRBJ2-6, with D possibly being TRBD1 or TRBD2 (5 bases each). CDR1 MNHEY and CDR2 SVGEGT come from the germline V gene. The CDR3 runs 16 residues. This CDR3 reads CASSWDRKTGANILTF. Here the CDR3 DNA reads TGTGCCAGCAGTTGGGACCGAAAGACCGGGGCCAACATCCTGACTTTC.

The rearrangement uses TRBV10-3 and TRBJ1-2, with TRBD1 as a possible D gene (5 bases). The CDR3 extends over 13 amino acids. Trimming stripped 7 bases from V and 8 bases from J, with 17 bases between. The germline V gene encodes CDR1 ENHRY and CDR2 SYGVKD. CDR3 DNA sequence: TGTGCCATCACCCGGACTGCGACAGAAGGCTACACCTTC. Protein: CAITRTATEGYTF.

This chain connects TRBV5-1 to TRBJ1-1, with D perhaps TRBD1 (6 bases). The CDR3 covers 14 residues. Germline V gives CDR1 SGHRS, CDR2 YFSETQ. Trimming took off 0 bases at V and 6 bases at J, with 12 bases between the two ends. CDR3 DNA: TGCGCCAGCAGCTTGGGGACAGCGGAGGCTGAAGCTTTCTTT. Its translation: CASSLGTAEAEAFF.

The V gene is TRBV7-9, the J gene TRBJ1-1, with D hard to call. The germline V gene has CDR1 SEHNR and CDR2 FQNEAQ (reference sequence). The CDR3 runs to 16 residues. Trimming took off 2 bases at V and 7 bases at J, with 20 bases between the two ends. CDR3 DNA sequence: TGTGCCAGCAGCTTAAACCGGATCATCACGGGCGTTGAAGCTTTCTTT. Its protein is CASSLNRIITGVEAFF.

V is TRBV14 and J is TRBJ2-1, with 14 bases matching TRBD2. V lost 4 bases to trimming and J lost 9 bases; unmatched junction nucleotides: 5. Germline loops: CDR1 SGHDN, CDR2 FVKESK. This CDR3 region has 15 residues. The CDR3, as DNA: TGTGCCAGCAGCCCCCGACTAGCGGGGGGGCCTGAGCAGTTCTTC. Translating gives CASSPRLAGGPEQFF.

This chain connects TRBV20-1 to TRBJ2-7; tentative D call: TRBD1 (5 bases). Germline CDR1 and CDR2: DFQATT and SNEGSKA (reference sequence). This CDR3 comprises 13 residues. V was pared by 7 bases and J by 3 bases, with 16 bases between. The CDR3 coding sequence is TGCAGTGTCCCGCAGGGTGGCTACTACGAGCAGTACTTC. Translating it yields CSVPQGGYYEQYF.

Many counts were recorded for this clonotype. This chain joins TRBV5-1 and TRBJ2-1; 14 bases are a match to TRBD2. V gave up 3 bases and J gave up 13 bases; unmatched junction bases: 9. Germline assignment: CDR1 SGHRS and CDR2 YFSETQ. There are 15 residues in the CDR3. The CDR3 nucleotides read TGCGCCAGCAGCTCCGGGACTAGCGGGAGTGTTAGTCAGTTCTTC. Its protein is CASSSGTSGSVSQFF.

CDR3 sequence: CASDGAGEQPQHF. CDR3 in DNA: TGTGCTAGTGACGGCGCCGGGGAGCAGCCCCAGCATTTT. The gene calls are TRBV12-5 and TRBJ1-5; D gene unclear. The germline V gene encodes CDR1 LGHNT and CDR2 FRNRAP. V lost 7 bases and J 7 bases, leaving 14 bases between the germline ends. This CDR3 spans 13 amino acids.

In the case of this clonotype: The junction departs from germline at one end; a sequencing error may be responsible. The V call is TRBV4-3, the J call TRBJ2-1; a possible D gene is TRBD2 (5 bases). The CDR3 has 16 residues. The V gene's germline CDR1 is LGHNA and CDR2 YSLEER. CDR3 loop: CASSQDKGGPYNVQFF. CDR3 nucleotide sequence: TGCGCCAGCAGCCAAGATAAAGGCGGGCCCTACAATGTGCAGTTCTTC.

This clonotype has ten or more counts. The rearrangement uses TRBV5-6 and TRBJ2-7, with D tentatively TRBD1 (6 bases). Germline V lookup: CDR1 SGHDT, CDR2 YYEEEE. There are 17 residues in the CDR3. Trimming left V 0 bases short and J 5 bases short, with 21 bases between. The CDR3 DNA is TGTGCCAGCAGCTTGGAAAGCCTAGGACAGTTTTCGAACGAGCAGTACTTC. Translating gives CASSLESLGQFSNEQYF. The full variable domain, rest sourced from reference TRBV5-6 and TRBJ2-7, is DAGVTQSPTHLIKTRGQQVTLRCSPKSGHDTVSWYQQALGQGPQFIFQYYEEEERQRGNFPDRFSGHQFPNYSSELNVNALLLGDSALYLCASSLESLGQFSNEQYFGPGTRLTVT.

This clonotype occurred a few times. V and J are TRBV3-1 and TRBJ2-7; TRBD2 might be the D (5 bases). Germline assignment: CDR1 LGHDT and CDR2 YNNKEL (reference sequence). Trimming took off 3 bases at V and 2 bases at J, with 17 bases between the two ends. The CDR3 has 16 residues. The CDR3 region has the DNA TGTGCCAGCAGCCAGCTTGGGGTAAGAGGGCCCTACGAGCAGTACTTC. It translates to CASSQLGVRGPYEQYF.